The rows below give T cell receptor beta chains drawn from one sample of a study of T-cell reconstitution after alpha-beta-depleted transplantation in children. TCRdb recomputed calls from the PCR reads with MiXCR, one row per CDR3 protein. The sample includes over 450,000 distinct CDR3 sequences, more than 9% of them seen just once. The sample was PBMCs, taken before TCRalphabeta/CD19-depleted stem cell transplant. The receptors come from a child aged 2-15 years with inherited bone marrow failure, due to receive a stem cell transplant. Both conserved end residues are part of each CDR3. Fields, in order: V gene, J gene, CDR3 protein.

>TRBV12-3/TRBV12-4|TRBJ2-7
CATLSSSSYEQYF
>TRBV10-3|TRBJ1-3
CAITSVQGSGNTIYF
>TRBV12-3/TRBV12-4|TRBJ2-5
CASRPRTGVEETQYF
>TRBV27|TRBJ2-6
CASSLSGQLSGANVLTF
>TRBV5-4|TRBJ1-2
CATEGQPNYGYTF
>TRBV20-1|TRBJ1-1
CSASSPARGPGFTEAFF
>TRBV7-8|TRBJ2-7
CASSIRSGKTYEQYF
>TRBV12-3/TRBV12-4|TRBJ1-5
CASSPDRSNQPQHF
>TRBV12-3/TRBV12-4|TRBJ2-2
CASNLPGLAGGTGELFF
>TRBV20-1|TRBJ2-3
CSAGGRAHGTDTQYF
>TRBV19|TRBJ2-5
CASSKWGEETQYF
>TRBV12-3/TRBV12-4|TRBJ1-5
CASSYRERGNQPQHF
>TRBV12-3/TRBV12-4|TRBJ1-1
CASSRGDRGRRYPEAFF
>TRBV11-2|TRBJ2-1
CASSLEEGVEQFF
>TRBV12-3/TRBV12-4|TRBJ2-3
CASSGVTDTQYF
>TRBV6-2/TRBV6-3|TRBJ2-7
CASRGTGPYEQYF
>TRBV12-3/TRBV12-4|TRBJ2-1
CASTQSGTKREQFF
>TRBV29-1|TRBJ2-2
CSVLLAEKNTGELFF
>TRBV7-6|TRBJ2-1
CASSLLAGSYNEQFF
>TRBV20-1|TRBJ2-7
CSAPDRERITYEQYF
>TRBV19|TRBJ2-5
CASSSRLGTSGRQETQYF
>TRBV20-1|TRBJ1-2
CSASPFGSYGYTF
>TRBV10-3|TRBJ1-6
CAISESRDSPLHF
>TRBV18|TRBJ2-5
CASSPPTEGLETQYF
>TRBV11-2|TRBJ1-4
CASSLDAAGRNEKLFF
>TRBV30|TRBJ1-5
CAWSVRVGSNQPQHF
>TRBV12-3/TRBV12-4|TRBJ1-4
CASGQTGAYEKLFF
>TRBV19|TRBJ2-7
CASSIEGLAGYEQYF
>TRBV5-1|TRBJ2-5
CASSLGLAGVSSETQYF
>TRBV29-1|TRBJ2-3
CSVEGLDFLGDTQYF